These T cell receptor beta chains were read from a single sample in a study of shared clonotypes between healthy human individuals. Profiling relied on immunoSEQ multiplex PCR, and the TCRdb table lists in-frame clones only, not all of them. Seen here are some 600,000 clones, about 95% observed once, and the top ten hold roughly 0.1%. Sequenced material: naive CD8+ T cells sorted from blood. The source of these receptors is a woman in her thirties in good health. CDR3s include the opening cysteine and the closing phenylalanine or tryptophan. A D gene is named only where the DNA matches it firmly. Size tells how often a clone was seen (once, few, many) or the class of an expanded clone, and some rows leave it out.

CATEGADSNYGYTF	TGTGCCACCGAGGGGGCAGACTCTAACTATGGCTACACCTTC	TRBD1	TRBV2	TRBJ1-2	.
CSVRGGRMATNEQFF	TGCAGCGTTCGGGGCGGGAGGATGGCCACCAATGAGCAGTTCTTC	TRBD2	TRBV29-1	TRBJ2-1	.
CASSLSGGSTDTQYF	TGTGCCAGCAGCTTAAGCGGGGGGAGCACAGATACGCAGTATTTT	TRBD2	TRBV7-9	TRBJ2-3	.
CASSDEAGGETDTQYF	TGTGCCAGCAGTGACGAAGCGGGAGGTGAGACAGATACGCAGTATTTT	TRBD2	TRBV6-4	TRBJ2-3	.
CASKDGNFDEQFF	TGTGCCAGCAAAGACGGGAATTTCGATGAGCAGTTCTTC	.	TRBV2	TRBJ2-1	.
CASRLYRGDDGELFF	TGTGCCAGTAGGCTCTACCGGGGAGATGACGGGGAGCTGTTTTTT	.	TRBV19	TRBJ2-2	.
CASSNRLESYNEQFF	TGTGCCAGCAGTAACAGACTAGAAAGCTACAATGAGCAGTTCTTC	.	TRBV6-1	TRBJ2-1	.
CACPAMNTEAFF	TGTGCCTGCCCAGCGATGAACACTGAAGCTTTCTTT	.	TRBV30	TRBJ1-1	once
CASRLGLVGNTGELFF	TGTGCAAGTCGCTTAGGGCTGGTTGGGAACACCGGGGAGCTGTTTTTT	.	TRBV12-2	TRBJ2-2	once
CASSAIPGQRLSGRADTQYF	TGTGCCAGCAGTGCAATACCGGGACAGAGGCTTAGCGGGAGGGCAGATACGCAGTATTTT	TRBD2	TRBV2	TRBJ2-3	.
CASKSSMADTQYF	TGTGCCAGCAAGAGTAGTATGGCAGATACGCAGTATTTT	.	TRBV27	TRBJ2-3	.
CASSPSRGRYEQFF	TGTGCCAGCAGCCCCTCAAGGGGGCGGTATGAGCAGTTCTTC	TRBD1	TRBV7-7	TRBJ2-1	.
CASSQTGHRSYEQYF	TGCGCCAGCAGCCAAACGGGCCACAGGAGCTACGAGCAGTACTTC	.	TRBV4-1	TRBJ2-7	.
CASSLSQTLTSINTGELFF	TGTGCCAGCAGTTTATCCCAAACCTTGACTAGTATAAACACCGGGGAGCTGTTTTTT	.	TRBV28	TRBJ2-2	.
CATSRDQVGSATERNTIYF	TGTGCCACCAGCAGAGATCAAGTTGGGTCGGCGACGGAGAGAAACACCATATATTTT	.	TRBV15	TRBJ1-3	.
CASSLGPGLNTEAFF	TGTGCCAGCAGTTTGGGCCCAGGGTTGAACACTGAAGCTTTCTTT	.	TRBV28	TRBJ1-1	.
CASGGSGYEQYF	TGTGCCAGCGGCGGGAGTGGGTACGAGCAGTACTTC	TRBD2	TRBV6-5	TRBJ2-7	.
CASSQGEGGFGYTF	TGTGCCAGCAGCCAAGGGGAAGGGGGATTCGGCTACACCTTC	.	TRBV4-2	TRBJ1-2	.
CASSVFNDDEKLFF	TGTGCCAGCAGCGTCTTCAACGATGATGAAAAACTGTTTTTT	.	TRBV9	TRBJ1-4	.
CASSAKAGGTGELFF	TGTGCCAGCAGCGCCAAAGCGGGCGGTACCGGGGAGCTGTTTTTT	.	TRBV7-6	TRBJ2-2	.
CASSSGTGVFGELFF	TGTGCCAGCAGCTCCGGGACAGGGGTATTCGGGGAGCTGTTTTTT	TRBD1	TRBV7-8	TRBJ2-2	.
CASSPRGGQGIGELFF	TGCGCCAGCAGCCCCCGAGGGGGACAGGGAATCGGGGAGCTGTTTTTT	TRBD1	TRBV4-1	TRBJ2-2	.
CASSEDAHREGSRGEQYF	TGTGCCAGCAGTGAAGACGCCCACCGGGAAGGGTCTAGAGGGGAGCAGTACTTC	.	TRBV2	TRBJ2-7	.
CASRETWGNEQFF	TGTGCCAGCAGGGAGACTTGGGGGAATGAGCAGTTCTTC	.	TRBV2	TRBJ2-1	.
CASLEIYEQYF	TGCGCCAGCCTCGAAATCTACGAGCAGTACTTC	.	TRBV10-2	TRBJ2-7	.
CASSLEWGTSYEQYF	TGTGCCAGCAGCTTGGAGTGGGGGACCTCCTACGAGCAGTACTTC	.	TRBV5-4	TRBJ2-7	.
CASSVGSYEQYF	TGCGCCAGCAGTGTTGGCAGCTACGAGCAGTACTTC	.	TRBV10-2	TRBJ2-7	.
CSVDHRADYGYTF	TGCAGCGTTGACCACAGGGCGGACTATGGCTACACCTTC	.	TRBV29-1	TRBJ1-2	.
CAWSQPGASAAYEQYF	TGTGCCTGGAGTCAACCTGGGGCTAGCGCGGCCTACGAGCAGTACTTC	.	TRBV30	TRBJ2-7	.
CASSLGQGGGNTIYF	TGTGCCAGCAGCCTCGGACAGGGAGGGGGAAACACCATATATTTT	TRBD1	TRBV7-8	TRBJ1-3	.
CASSLTSYNEQFF	TGTGCCAGCAGCCTAACCTCCTACAATGAGCAGTTCTTC	.	TRBV5-4	TRBJ2-1	.
CASSQDPHTLSRNTIYF	TGTGCCAGCAGCCAAGATCCCCACACGTTATCCCGAAACACCATATATTTT	.	TRBV14	TRBJ1-3	.
CASSPPGFGQYF	TGTGCCAGCTCACCACCGGGGTTTGGGCAGTATTTT	.	TRBV18	TRBJ2-3	.
CASSLLSTSGSHTGELFF	TGTGCCAGCAGCTTACTTTCCACTAGCGGGAGTCACACCGGGGAGCTGTTTTTT	TRBD2	TRBV7-9	TRBJ2-2	.
CASSESGSEQFF	TGTGCCAGCAGTGAGTCCGGGAGTGAGCAGTTCTTC	.	TRBV25-1	TRBJ2-1	.
CATSRRTSGAYEQYF	TGTGCCACCAGCAGAAGGACTAGCGGGGCCTACGAGCAGTACTTC	TRBD2	TRBV15	TRBJ2-7	.
CASSLAGGPHEQFF	TGTGCCAGCAGCCTAGCGGGAGGGCCTCATGAGCAGTTCTTC	TRBD2	TRBV28	TRBJ2-1	once
CATSLTVGGSYEQYF	TGTGCCACCAGCCTTACGGTAGGGGGATCCTACGAGCAGTACTTC	.	TRBV27	TRBJ2-7	.
CASRGYNQPQHF	TGTGCCAGCAGGGGTTACAATCAGCCCCAGCATTTT	.	TRBV19	TRBJ1-5	.
CASSLIPGLGMEQYF	TGTGCCAGCAGCTTGATACCGGGACTGGGGATGGAGCAGTACTTC	.	TRBV5-8	TRBJ2-7	once
CASSTTSGTVPKSNEQFF	TGTGCCAGCAGCACGACTAGCGGGACGGTACCGAAAAGTAATGAGCAGTTCTTC	TRBD2	TRBV7-9	TRBJ2-1	.
CASSWTPTYEQYF	TGTGCCAGCAGTTGGACCCCGACCTACGAGCAGTACTTC	.	TRBV7-2	TRBJ2-7	.
CASSQARTVTYNEQFF	TGTGCCAGCAGTCAAGCAAGGACGGTAACCTACAATGAGCAGTTCTTC	.	TRBV28	TRBJ2-1	.
CASSLGLVDVEQFF	TGTGCCAGCAGCTTAGGGTTAGTGGATGTCGAGCAGTTCTTC	.	TRBV7-9	TRBJ2-1	.
CASSFSSYEQYF	TGTGCCAGCAGTTTTTCTTCCTACGAGCAGTACTTC	.	TRBV28	TRBJ2-7	.
CASSLAGAVAFF	TGCGCCAGCAGTCTAGCAGGGGCCGTAGCTTTCTTT	.	TRBV10-1	TRBJ1-1	.
CASSERDGLIYEQYF	TGCGCCAGCAGTGAGCGGGACGGACTTATCTACGAGCAGTACTTC	.	TRBV10-1	TRBJ2-7	.
CSVVGNHYEQYF	TGCAGCGTTGTAGGGAATCACTACGAGCAGTACTTC	.	TRBV29-1	TRBJ2-7	.
CASSQVTSPYEQYF	TGCGCCAGCAGCCAGGTGACTAGCCCCTACGAGCAGTACTTC	TRBD2	TRBV4-1	TRBJ2-7	.